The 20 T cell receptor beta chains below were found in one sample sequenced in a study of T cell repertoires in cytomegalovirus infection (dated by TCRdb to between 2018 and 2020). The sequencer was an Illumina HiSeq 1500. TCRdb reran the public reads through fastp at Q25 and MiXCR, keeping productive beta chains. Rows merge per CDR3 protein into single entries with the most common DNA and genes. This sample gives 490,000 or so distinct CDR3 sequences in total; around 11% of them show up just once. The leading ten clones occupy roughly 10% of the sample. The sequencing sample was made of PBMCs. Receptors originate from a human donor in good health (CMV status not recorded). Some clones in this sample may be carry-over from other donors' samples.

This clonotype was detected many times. The chain's CDR3 is CASSAPGHTDTQYF. The CDR3 DNA reads as TGTGCCAGCAGTGCTCCGGGACACACAGATACGCAGTATTTT. The V gene is TRBV6-1, the J gene TRBJ2-3; D might be TRBD1 (6 bases). Trimming removed 4 bases at V and 2 bases at J, with 10 bases between. CDR1 and CDR2 from the germline V gene are MNHNS and SASEGT. The CDR3 totals 14 residues.

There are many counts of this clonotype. CDR3 loop: CASSQDLRSSYEQYF. In DNA form, the CDR3 reads TGCGCCAGCAGCCAAGATCTCCGGAGCTCCTACGAGCAGTACTTC. The chain is built from TRBV4-1 and TRBJ2-7; no firm D call. The CDR3 loop spans 15 amino acids. V was trimmed by 0 bases and J by 0 bases, leaving 9 bases between them. Germline values: CDR1 MGHRA, CDR2 YSYEKL.

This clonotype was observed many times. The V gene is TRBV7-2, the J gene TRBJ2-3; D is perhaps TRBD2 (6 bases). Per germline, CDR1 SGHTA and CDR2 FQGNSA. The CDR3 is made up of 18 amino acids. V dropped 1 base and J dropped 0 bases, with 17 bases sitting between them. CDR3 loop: CASSLGYGAGLSTDTQYF. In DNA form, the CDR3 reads TGTGCCAGCAGCTTAGGTTATGGGGCGGGACTTAGCACAGATACGCAGTATTTT. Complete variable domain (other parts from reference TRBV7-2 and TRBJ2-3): GAGVSQSPSNKVTEKGKDVELRCDPISGHTALYWYRQSLGQGLEFLIYFQGNSAPDKSGLPSDRFSAERTGGSVSTLTIQRTQQEDSAVYLCASSLGYGAGLSTDTQYFGPGTRLTVL.

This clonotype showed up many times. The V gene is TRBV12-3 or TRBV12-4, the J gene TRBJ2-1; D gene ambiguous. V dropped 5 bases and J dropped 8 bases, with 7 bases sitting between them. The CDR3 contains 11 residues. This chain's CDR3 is CASSRTDEQFF. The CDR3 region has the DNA TGTGCCAGCAGTCGAACAGATGAGCAGTTCTTC.

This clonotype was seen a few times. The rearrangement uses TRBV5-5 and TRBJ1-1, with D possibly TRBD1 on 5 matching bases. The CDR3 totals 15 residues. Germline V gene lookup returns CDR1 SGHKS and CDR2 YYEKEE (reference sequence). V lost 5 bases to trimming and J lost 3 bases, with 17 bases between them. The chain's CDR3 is CASRRQWAKDTEAFF. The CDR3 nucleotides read TGTGCCAGCAGAAGACAGTGGGCCAAGGACACTGAAGCTTTCTTT.

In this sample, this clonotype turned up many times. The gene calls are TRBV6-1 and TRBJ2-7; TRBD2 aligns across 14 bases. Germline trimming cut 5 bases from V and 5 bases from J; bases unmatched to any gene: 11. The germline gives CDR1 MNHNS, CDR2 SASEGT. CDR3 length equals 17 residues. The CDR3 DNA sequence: TGTGCCAGCAGTCGCGGACTAGCGGGGGGTTTATTACACGAGCAGTACTTC. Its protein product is CASSRGLAGGLLHEQYF.

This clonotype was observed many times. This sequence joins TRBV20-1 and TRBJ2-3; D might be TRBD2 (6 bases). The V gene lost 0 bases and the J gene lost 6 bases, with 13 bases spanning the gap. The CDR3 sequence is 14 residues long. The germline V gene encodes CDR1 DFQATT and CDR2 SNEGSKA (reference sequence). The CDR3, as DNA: TGCAGTGCTAGAGATCCCGGGAGTGTTGATACGCAGTATTTT. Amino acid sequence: CSARDPGSVDTQYF.

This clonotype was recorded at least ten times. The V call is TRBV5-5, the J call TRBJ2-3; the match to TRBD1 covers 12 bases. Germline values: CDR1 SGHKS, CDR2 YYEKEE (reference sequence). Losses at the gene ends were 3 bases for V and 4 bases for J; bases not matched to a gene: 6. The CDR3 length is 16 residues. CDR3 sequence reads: CASSSLGQGAADTQYF. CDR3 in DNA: TGTGCCAGCAGCTCCCTGGGACAGGGGGCCGCAGATACGCAGTATTTT.

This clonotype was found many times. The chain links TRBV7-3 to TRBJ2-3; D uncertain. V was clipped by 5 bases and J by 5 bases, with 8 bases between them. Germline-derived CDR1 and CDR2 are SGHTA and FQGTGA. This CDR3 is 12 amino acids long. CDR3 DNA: TGTGCCAGCAGCCCAACGGGAGATACGCAGTATTTT. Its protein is CASSPTGDTQYF.

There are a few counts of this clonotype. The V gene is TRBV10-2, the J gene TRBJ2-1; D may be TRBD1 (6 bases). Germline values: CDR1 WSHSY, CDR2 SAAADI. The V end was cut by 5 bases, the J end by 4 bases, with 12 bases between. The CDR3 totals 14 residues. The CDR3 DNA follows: TGCGCCAGCAGTAGGGGGTTGACATACAATGAGCAGTTCTTC. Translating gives CASSRGLTYNEQFF.

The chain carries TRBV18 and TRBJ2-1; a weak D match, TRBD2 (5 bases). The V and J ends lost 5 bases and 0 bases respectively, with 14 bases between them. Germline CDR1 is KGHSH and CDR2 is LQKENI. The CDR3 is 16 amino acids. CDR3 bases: TGTGCCAGCTCAACGCCTGGAGGAAGCTCCTACAATGAGCAGTTCTTC. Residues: CASSTPGGSSYNEQFF.

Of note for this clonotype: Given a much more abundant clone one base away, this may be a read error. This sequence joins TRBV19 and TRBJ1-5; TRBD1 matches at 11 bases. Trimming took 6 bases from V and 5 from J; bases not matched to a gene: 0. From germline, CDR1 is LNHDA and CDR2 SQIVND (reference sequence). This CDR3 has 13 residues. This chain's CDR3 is CASRDRGHQPQHF. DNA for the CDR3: TGTGCCAGTAGGGACAGGGGGCATCAGCCCCAGCATTTT.

The CDR3 nucleotides are TGCAGTGCTAGAGATCCAGGGATAGAGACCCAGTACTTC. Residues: CSARDPGIETQYF. This rearrangement joins TRBV20-1 to TRBJ2-5; TRBD1 is a possible D gene (5 bases). The CDR3 covers 13 residues. Trimming removed 0 bases from V and 4 bases from J, with 9 bases in between. Germline V gene data show CDR1 as DFQATT and CDR2 as SNEGSKA (reference sequence).

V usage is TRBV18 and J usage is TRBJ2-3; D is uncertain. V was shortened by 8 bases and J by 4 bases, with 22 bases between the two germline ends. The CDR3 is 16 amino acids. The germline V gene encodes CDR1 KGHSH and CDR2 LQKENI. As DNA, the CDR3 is TGTGCCAGCCAACAAGGAATGGTAGGATTCTCAGATACGCAGTATTTT. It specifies CASQQGMVGFSDTQYF.

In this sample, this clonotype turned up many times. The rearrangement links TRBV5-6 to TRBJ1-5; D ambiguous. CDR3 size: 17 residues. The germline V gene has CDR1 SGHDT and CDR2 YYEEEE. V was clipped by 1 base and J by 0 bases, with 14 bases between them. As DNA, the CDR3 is TGTGCCAGCAGCTTGTTTACCAACAGCTATAGCAATCAGCCCCAGCATTTT. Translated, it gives CASSLFTNSYSNQPQHF.

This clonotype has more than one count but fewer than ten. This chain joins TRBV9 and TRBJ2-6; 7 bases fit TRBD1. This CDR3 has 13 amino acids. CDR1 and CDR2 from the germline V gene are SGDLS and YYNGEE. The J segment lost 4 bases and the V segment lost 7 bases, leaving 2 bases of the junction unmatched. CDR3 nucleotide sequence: TGTGCCAGCGAGGGGGCCGGGGCCAACGTCCTGACTTTC. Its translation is CASEGAGANVLTF.

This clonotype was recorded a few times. The CDR3 loop is CASSPQGTYYEQYF. The CDR3 DNA is TGTGCCAGCTCACCACAAGGGACATACTACGAGCAGTACTTC. The chain carries TRBV18 and TRBJ2-7; D perhaps matches TRBD1 (6 bases). CDR1 is KGHSH and CDR2 is LQKENI in the germline V gene. Trimming removed 1 base from V and 3 bases from J, with 10 bases in between. The CDR3 is 14 residues long.

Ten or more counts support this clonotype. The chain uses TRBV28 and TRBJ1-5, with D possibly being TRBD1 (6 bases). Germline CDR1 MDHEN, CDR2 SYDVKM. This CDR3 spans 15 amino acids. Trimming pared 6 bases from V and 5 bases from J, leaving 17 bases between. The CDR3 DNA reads TGTGCCAGCAGGAGGGGGGGATTCAGCGATCAGCCCCAGCATTTT. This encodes CASRRGGFSDQPQHF.

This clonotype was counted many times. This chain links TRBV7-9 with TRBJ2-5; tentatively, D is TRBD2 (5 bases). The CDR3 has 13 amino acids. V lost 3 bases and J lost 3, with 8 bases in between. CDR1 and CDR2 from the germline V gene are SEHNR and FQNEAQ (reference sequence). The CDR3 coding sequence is TGTGCCAGCAGCTTGGACGGGGAAGAGACCCAGTACTTC. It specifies CASSLDGEETQYF.

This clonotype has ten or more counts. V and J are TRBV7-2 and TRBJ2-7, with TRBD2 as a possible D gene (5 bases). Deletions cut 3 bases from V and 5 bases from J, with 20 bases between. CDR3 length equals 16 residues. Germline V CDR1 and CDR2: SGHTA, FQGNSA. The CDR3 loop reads CASSFRVGLAGHEQYF. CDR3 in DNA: TGTGCCAGCAGCTTTCGGGTGGGCCTAGCTGGGCACGAGCAGTACTTC.